Listed here are 27 T cell receptor beta chains from one sample, sequenced in a study of beta chain features in type 1 diabetes. TCRB transcripts that were expressed got sequenced, as all of the isolated RNA had been reverse transcribed. The protocol was immunoSEQ multiplex PCR, while the TCRdb copy is restricted to in-frame clones and leaves out a portion. The data show a few hundred thousand clones, with about a tenth seen just once and approximately 0.017% held by the top ten. No antigen has been assigned to these receptors. Study conclusions and caveats: All four CD4+ subsets of Type 1 diabetes patients contained TCRB CDR3s that were moderately but significantly shorter.

The specimen was naive CD4+ T cells from blood. The source is a man aged 25 to 40 with type 1 diabetes.

This chain links TRBV7-2 with TRBJ2-1; weak D call: TRBD1 (6 bases). Trimming removed 4 bases at V and 1 base at J, with 17 bases between. The CDR3 is made up of 17 amino acids. CDR1 and CDR2 (germline): SGHTA, FQGNSA. In DNA, the CDR3 is TGTGCCAGCAGCTCCCCCAATGTCAGGGGATCCTACAATGAGCAGTTCTTC. Protein product: CASSSPNVRGSYNEQFF.

About this clone: Other DNA sequences in the same sample also yield this CDR3. This chain joins TRBV7-2 and TRBJ1-5; D remains ambiguous. CDR3 length: 13 amino acids. With 0 bases removed from V and 6 bases from J, the gap between germline ends came to 6 bases. Germline CDR1 reads SGHTA; CDR2 reads FQGNSA. The CDR3 nucleotides read TGTGCCAGCAGCTTAGCGCTGAGTCAGCCCCAGCATTTT. It specifies CASSLALSQPQHF.

V is TRBV9 and J is TRBJ2-1; tentative D call: TRBD2 (7 bases). This CDR3 spans 15 amino acids. Trimming cost V 0 bases and J 6 bases, with 13 bases left between them. Germline V CDR1 and CDR2: SGDLS, YYNGEE. CDR3 DNA sequence: TGTGCCAGCAGCGTAGTTGGGGGGGCTGGCAATGAGCAGTTCTTC. It yields the protein CASSVVGGAGNEQFF.

V is TRBV29-1 and J is TRBJ1-1; possibly TRBD1 for D (5 bases). Germline V lookup: CDR1 SQVTM, CDR2 ANQGSEA. Trimming stripped 3 bases from V and 2 bases from J, with 19 bases between. The CDR3 sequence is 16 residues long. The CDR3 protein is CSVDKGTGGTNTEAFF. The CDR3 DNA sequence: TGCAGCGTTGATAAGGGGACGGGGGGAACTAACACTGAAGCTTTCTTT.

The J gene is TRBJ2-7, the V gene TRBV7-9, with 9 positions matching TRBD2. This CDR3 has 10 residues. Germline values: CDR1 SEHNR, CDR2 FQNEAQ (reference sequence). V dropped 8 bases and J dropped 7; count of bases not matched to a gene: 0. The CDR3 reads CASAGGEQYF. The CDR3 DNA reads as TGTGCCAGCGCGGGAGGGGAGCAGTACTTC.

The rearrangement links TRBV11-2 to TRBJ1-2; 11 positions match TRBD1. With V trimmed by 5 bases and J by 6 bases, 11 bases remained unmatched. This CDR3 is 16 amino acids long. The germline V gene has CDR1 SGHAT and CDR2 FQNNGV. The DNA for the CDR3 is TGTGCCAGCAGCACCTATATCGGACAGGGGGCGAATGGCTACACCTTC. It translates to CASSTYIGQGANGYTF.

J is TRBJ1-6 and V is TRBV28, with D hard to call. Trimming left V 6 bases short and J 6 bases short, with 12 bases between. The CDR3 is 14 residues long. Germline assignment: CDR1 MDHEN and CDR2 SYDVKM. The CDR3 DNA follows: TGTGCCAGCAGCCCCGCTACGCCTAATTCACCCCTCCACTTT. The encoded protein is CASSPATPNSPLHF.

The chain joins TRBV6-5 to TRBJ1-2, with 9 bases lining up with TRBD1. The germline CDR1 and CDR2 sequences are MNHEY and SVGAGI. The V and J ends lost 6 bases and 0 bases, in that order; junction bases with no gene match: 2. The CDR3 has 14 amino acids. The CDR3 region is CASRGQGANYGYTF. The CDR3 DNA reads as TGTGCCAGCAGGGGACAGGGAGCTAACTATGGCTACACCTTC.

The chain is built from TRBV5-4 and TRBJ2-3; 9 bases are a match to TRBD2. CDR1 is SGHNT and CDR2 is YYREEE in the germline V gene (reference sequence). CDR3 size: 16 residues. Unmatched junction bases numbered 5, after V lost 0 bases and J lost 3 bases. This chain's CDR3 is CASSLVRGGKTDTQYF. Here the CDR3 DNA reads TGTGCCAGCAGCTTGGTGCGGGGGGGCAAGACAGATACGCAGTATTTT.

There are a few counts of this clone. The genes are TRBV30 and TRBJ2-1; 9 bases map to TRBD1. This CDR3 contains 16 residues. J was trimmed by 4 bases and V by 0 bases; bases with no gene match: 7. Per the germline V gene, CDR1 is GTSNPN and CDR2 is SVGIG (reference sequence). The CDR3 protein is CAWSVMGQGGYNEQFF. The CDR3 DNA follows: TGTGCCTGGAGTGTAATGGGACAGGGAGGATACAATGAGCAGTTCTTC.

This clone has a handful of counts. The chain combines TRBV12-5 with TRBJ2-7; 10 bases are shared with TRBD1. V trimming: 0 bases; J trimming: 2 bases; junction bases outside the gene matches: 4. CDR1 LGHNT and CDR2 FRNRAP come from the germline V gene. The CDR3 length is 16 residues. The CDR3 is CASGLVLGQGTYEQYF. CDR3 coding DNA: TGTGCTAGTGGTTTGGTACTGGGACAGGGGACCTACGAGCAGTACTTC.

This sequence joins TRBV2 and TRBJ2-7; 7 positions match TRBD1. After removal of 7 bases from V and 2 bases from J, the junction contained 5 bases not matched to a gene. The V gene's germline CDR1 is SNHLY and CDR2 FYNNEI. The CDR3 has 13 residues. CDR3 region: CASKGQPPYEQYF. CDR3 bases: TGTGCCAGCAAGGGACAGCCCCCCTACGAGCAGTACTTC.

This clone was observed a few times. The genes are TRBV29-1 and TRBJ1-1, with 7 positions matching TRBD1. Germline CDR1 reads SQVTM; CDR2 reads ANQGSEA. The CDR3 sequence is 12 residues long. The V gene end was trimmed by 8 bases and the J gene end by 4 bases; junction bases not matched to a gene: 7. The DNA for the CDR3 is TGCAGCTCCAGAGACAGGGCCACTGAAGCTTTCTTT. Translated: CSSRDRATEAFF.

The V gene is TRBV7-2, the J gene TRBJ2-6, with unresolved D. Germline V gives CDR1 SGHTA, CDR2 FQGNSA. The CDR3 is 17 amino acids. The V end lost 3 bases, the J end lost 2 bases, and 14 bases lay between the germline ends. The CDR3 DNA reads TGTGCCAGCAGCTTGTCGTTTCTGGCACCTGGGGCCAACGTCCTGACTTTC. Its protein is CASSLSFLAPGANVLTF.

V gene TRBV9 combines with J gene TRBJ2-2; TRBD2 is a possible D gene (5 bases). The V gene's germline CDR1 is SGDLS and CDR2 YYNGEE. This CDR3 is 12 amino acids long. V was pared by 7 bases and J by 3 bases, with 7 bases between. The CDR3 DNA is TGTGCCAGCTCGAGGGACACCGGGGAGCTGTTTTTT. Translating gives CASSRDTGELFF.

The chain recombines TRBV28 with TRBJ2-2; weak D call: TRBD1 (5 bases). The CDR3 sequence is 14 residues long. Germline assignment: CDR1 MDHEN and CDR2 SYDVKM. The germline V and J ends were trimmed by 4 bases and 7 bases, with 13 bases remaining between them. Written as DNA, the CDR3 is TGTGCCAGCAGTTATGGTCAGGGAATCGGGGAGCTGTTTTTT. Translating it yields CASSYGQGIGELFF.

The chain couples TRBV5-4 to TRBJ1-2; maybe TRBD1 (6 bases). V gave up 4 bases and J gave up 4 bases, with 17 bases separating them. Germline values: CDR1 SGHNT, CDR2 YYREEE (reference sequence). This CDR3 has 15 residues. The CDR3: CASSLGQNRVYGYTF. The CDR3 DNA sequence: TGTGCCAGCAGCCTAGGACAGAATCGTGTCTATGGCTACACCTTC.

The chain is built from TRBV11-2 and TRBJ2-1, with 10 bases aligning to TRBD2. The CDR3 runs 18 residues. Germline CDR1 SGHAT, CDR2 FQNNGV. The junction had 11 bases not matched to a gene; V was cut back by 4 bases and J by 2 bases. CDR3 amino acids: CASSSFRLAGVTYNEQFF. The CDR3 DNA is TGTGCCAGCAGCTCCTTCCGACTAGCGGGTGTCACCTACAATGAGCAGTTCTTC.

This clone was detected only a few times. The CDR3 spells CASSEQGPQHF. The DNA for the CDR3 is TGTGCCAGCAGTGAACAGGGGCCCCAGCATTTT. The chain links TRBV2 to TRBJ1-5, with TRBD1 as a possible D gene (5 bases). The V and J ends lost 2 bases and 9 bases respectively, with 5 bases between them. Per germline, CDR1 SNHLY and CDR2 FYNNEI. The CDR3 spans 11 residues. The full variable domain, rest sourced from reference TRBV2 and TRBJ1-5, is EPEVTQTPSHQVTQMGQEVILRCVPISNHLYFYWYRQILGQKVEFLVSFYNNEISEKSEIFDDQFSVERPDGSNFTLKIRSTKLEDSAMYFCASSEQGPQHFGDGTRLSIL.

The sample holds a few counts of this clone. This chain uses TRBV13 with TRBJ2-7; D may be TRBD1 (5 bases). Between the trimmed V and J ends, which lost 2 bases and 0 bases, there was a span of 11 bases. This CDR3 region has 15 residues. CDR1 PRHDT and CDR2 FYEKMQ come from the germline V gene (reference sequence). The DNA for the CDR3 is TGTGCCAGCAGCTTACAGGGCGGAAGCTCCTACGAGCAGTACTTC. Protein: CASSLQGGSSYEQYF.

V is TRBV4-3 and J is TRBJ1-6, with a tentative D call TRBD1 (6 bases). Germline CDR1 and CDR2: LGHNA and YSLEER. CDR3 length equals 18 residues. V lost 0 bases to trimming and J lost 4 bases, with 16 bases between them. This CDR3 is CASSQDLNLGAYNSPLHF. Here the CDR3 DNA reads TGCGCCAGCAGCCAAGATTTGAACTTGGGGGCTTATAATTCACCCCTCCACTTT.

The chain couples TRBV2 to TRBJ1-5, with 7 nucleotides matching TRBD1. This CDR3 is 15 amino acids long. J gave up 1 base and V 4 bases, and 4 bases lay outside the gene matches. Germline V gene sequence: CDR1 SNHLY, CDR2 FYNNEI. In nucleotides, the CDR3 is TGTGCCAGCAGTGTGGACAGGTCAAGCAATCAGCCCCAGCATTTT. It yields the protein CASSVDRSSNQPQHF.

The CDR3 region is CASSRALSGGARRPGETQYF. The CDR3 nucleotides are TGCGCCAGCAGCCGAGCCCTTAGCGGGGGGGCCCGAAGGCCCGGAGAGACCCAGTACTTC. The gene calls are TRBV4-1 and TRBJ2-5; 11 bases line up with TRBD2. Germline CDR1 reads MGHRA; CDR2 reads YSYEKL. This CDR3 comprises 20 residues. V shed 4 bases, J shed 4 bases, and the junction held 20 bases outside the gene matches.

The chain joins TRBV4-2 to TRBJ1-3; no definite D call. V lost 0 bases and J 2 bases, leaving 8 bases between the germline ends. CDR1 is LGHNA, CDR2 YNFKEQ, per germline. This CDR3 spans 15 amino acids. The CDR3 DNA is TGTGCCAGCAGCCAAGATCCCGGGGCTGGAAACACCATATATTTT. Translated: CASSQDPGAGNTIYF.

V usage is TRBV27 and J usage is TRBJ2-1; the match to TRBD1 covers 8 bases. V lost 4 bases to trimming and J lost 6 bases; unmatched junction nucleotides: 5. The germline V gene has CDR1 MNHEY and CDR2 SMNVEV (reference sequence). This CDR3 is 14 amino acids long. The DNA for the CDR3 is TGTGCCAGCAGTTCCCGGACAGGGAGCAATGAGCAGTTCTTC. Translating gives CASSSRTGSNEQFF.

The genes are TRBV5-1 and TRBJ1-6; tentatively, D is TRBD1 (6 bases). Trimming pared 1 base from V and 8 bases from J, leaving 10 bases between. This CDR3 has 14 amino acids. Looked up from germline, CDR1 is SGHRS and CDR2 is YFSETQ. The CDR3 loop reads CASSLQGLDSPLHF. DNA for the CDR3: TGCGCCAGCAGCTTGCAGGGGTTGGATTCACCCCTCCACTTT.

This clone showed up just a few times. The chain employs TRBV2 and TRBJ1-2; 9 nucleotides agree with TRBD1. After removal of 6 bases from V and 6 bases from J, the junction contained 2 bases not matched to a gene. This CDR3 is 12 amino acids long. Germline CDR1 is SNHLY and CDR2 is FYNNEI. CDR3 residues: CASRDRGNGYTF. The CDR3, as DNA: TGTGCCAGCAGAGACAGGGGGAATGGCTACACCTTC.